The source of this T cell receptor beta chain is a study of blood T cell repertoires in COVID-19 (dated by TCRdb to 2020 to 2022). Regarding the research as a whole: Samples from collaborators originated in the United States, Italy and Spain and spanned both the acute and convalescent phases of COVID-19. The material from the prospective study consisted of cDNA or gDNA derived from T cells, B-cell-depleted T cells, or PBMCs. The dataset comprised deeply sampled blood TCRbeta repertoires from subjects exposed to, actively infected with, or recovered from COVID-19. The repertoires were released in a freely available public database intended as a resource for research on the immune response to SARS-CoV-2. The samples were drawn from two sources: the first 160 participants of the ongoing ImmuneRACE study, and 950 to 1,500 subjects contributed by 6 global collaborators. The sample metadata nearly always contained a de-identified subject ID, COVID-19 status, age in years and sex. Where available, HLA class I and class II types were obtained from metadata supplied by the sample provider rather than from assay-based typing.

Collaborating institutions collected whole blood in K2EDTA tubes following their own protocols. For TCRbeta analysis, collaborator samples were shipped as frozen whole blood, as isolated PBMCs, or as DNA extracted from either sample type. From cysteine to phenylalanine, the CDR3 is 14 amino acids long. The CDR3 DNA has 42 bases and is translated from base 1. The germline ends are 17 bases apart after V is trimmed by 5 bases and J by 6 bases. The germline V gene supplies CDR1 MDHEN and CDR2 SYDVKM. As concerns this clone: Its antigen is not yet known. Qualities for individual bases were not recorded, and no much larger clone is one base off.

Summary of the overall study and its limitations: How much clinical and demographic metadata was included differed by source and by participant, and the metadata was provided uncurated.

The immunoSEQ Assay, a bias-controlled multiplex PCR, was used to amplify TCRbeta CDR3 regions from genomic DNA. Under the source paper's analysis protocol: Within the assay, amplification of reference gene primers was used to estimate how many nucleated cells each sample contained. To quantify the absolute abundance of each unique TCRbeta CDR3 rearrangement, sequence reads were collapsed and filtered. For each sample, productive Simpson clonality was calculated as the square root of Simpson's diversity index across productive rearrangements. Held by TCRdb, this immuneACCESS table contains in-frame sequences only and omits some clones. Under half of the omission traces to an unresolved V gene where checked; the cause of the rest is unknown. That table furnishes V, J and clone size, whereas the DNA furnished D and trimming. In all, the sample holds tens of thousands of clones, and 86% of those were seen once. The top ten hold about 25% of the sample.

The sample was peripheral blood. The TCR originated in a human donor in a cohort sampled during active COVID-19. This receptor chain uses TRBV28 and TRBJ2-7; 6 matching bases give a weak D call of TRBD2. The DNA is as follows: TGTGCCAGCAGTCCGGGGTCGGAGGGAGGCGAGCAGTACTTC. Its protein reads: CASSPGSEGGEQYF.